The source of this T cell receptor beta chain is a study of blood T cell repertoires in COVID-19. Study overall: Acute-phase and convalescent COVID-19 samples originated in the United States, Italy and Spain. Sources were T cells, B-cell-depleted T cells, or PBMCs; the material itself was cDNA or gDNA.

The length of the CDR3 is 13 residues. Germline CDR1 is MNHEY and CDR2 is SMNVEV (reference sequence). With 10 bases clipped from V and 3 bases from J, the junction kept 7 bases outside the gene matches. In the source study's methods: Amplified reference gene primers provided the basis for estimating nucleated cell counts. Libraries were prepared by immunoSEQ multiplex PCR; TCRdb keeps only in-frame clonotypes and omits some of them. V and J calls and clone size come straight from that table; D and trimming were deduced from the DNA. The sample has around 200,000 clones, about 90% seen once; the top ten hold approximately 10%. Patients of the Seattle cohort, enrolled during active infection, were followed longitudinally.

V is TRBV27 and J is TRBJ2-3; TRBD2 matches at 7 bases. The sequence was collected from a woman aged 55-69 years with COVID-19, enrolled during active disease. The sequenced sample was peripheral blood. CDR3 in DNA: TGTGCCACCCGGACTAGGGTAACAGATACGCAGTATTTT. It encodes CATRTRVTDTQYF.